This T cell receptor (beta chain) stems from a study of cytotoxic CD8 clonotypes in ibrutinib-treated CLL. Looking at the study overall: Included were about 11 relapsed/refractory and 15 treatment-naive patients, of whom approximately 17 were IGHV unmutated. Patients gave response samples after a median around eleven months of treatment, range 6 to 36.

For TCR beta libraries, about 2 micrograms of genomic DNA were obtained from cryopreserved PBMCs. Looked up from germline, CDR1 is MNHNS and CDR2 is SASEGT. Trimming took 4 bases from V and 2 from J, leaving 8 bases between them. The CDR3 contains 13 residues. Investigators sought sequencing depths of between 1 in 200,000 and 1 in 1 million T cells. Sequenced by immunoSEQ multiplex PCR; TCRdb stores in-frame clones only, minus some. This table has some 200,000 clones, about 72% appearing once. The chain joins TRBV6-1 to TRBJ1-1; D ambiguous. Sequenced here: PBMCs, sampled after 24 months of ibrutinib treatment. This clonotype originated in a human donor with chronic lymphocytic leukemia. The CDR3 region has the DNA TGTGCCAGCAGTGTGGTCAGAAACACTGAAGCTTTCTTT. Protein sequence: CASSVVRNTEAFF.